One sample yielded the 8 T cell receptor beta chains listed below, sequenced in a study of metastatic and nonmetastatic thyroid tumors. Before thyroid surgery, none of the patients had received any treatment. Through MiXCR, TCRdb re-clonotyped the PCR reads. The data show 72,000 or so clones, with around 18% seen just once and 9.5% to 15% held by the top ten. The sample was blood. All receptors derive from a female donor with papillary thyroid cancer or a benign thyroid nodule (not recorded which). Some clones in this sample may be carry-over from other donors' samples.

This clone was detected many times. A much bigger clone sits one base away, suggesting this may be a read error. The V call is TRBV9, the J call TRBJ2-7; D gene ambiguous. This CDR3 has 12 amino acids. Per the germline V gene, CDR1 is SGDLS and CDR2 is YYNGEE. Between the trimmed V and J ends, which lost 2 bases and 4 bases, there was a span of 7 bases. CDR3: CASSVSKYEQYF. The CDR3 DNA reads TGTGCCAGCAGCGTGTCGAAGTACGAGCAGTACTTC.

Many counts were recorded for this clone. The CDR3 region has the DNA TGTGCCAGCAGCTTCAGCAGGGGGGGGAACACTGAAGCTTTCTTT. Protein: CASSFSRGGNTEAFF. The chain has TRBV7-3 and TRBJ1-1, with 7 bases that match TRBD1. Germline CDR1 SGHTA, CDR2 FQGTGA. There are 15 residues in the CDR3. The J segment lost 1 base and the V segment lost 3 bases, leaving 5 bases of the junction unmatched.

This clone has more than one count but fewer than ten. This chain links TRBV6-4 with TRBJ2-2; tentative D call: TRBD1 (6 bases). The CDR3 is 15 amino acids. V was shortened by 0 bases and J by 4 bases, with 9 bases between the two germline ends. Per the germline V gene, CDR1 is MRHNA and CDR2 is SNTAGT. The CDR3 DNA is TGTGCCAGCAGTGACTCGATGGACAGCACCGGGGAGCTGTTTTTT. It yields the protein CASSDSMDSTGELFF.

This clone was seen more than once but under ten times. The chain uses TRBV6-2 or TRBV6-3 and TRBJ2-7; 9 bases line up with TRBD1. CDR3 length: 18 residues. J gave up 5 bases and V 5 bases, and 19 bases lay outside the gene matches. CDR1 is MNHEY and CDR2 is SVGEGT in the germline V gene. CDR3 amino acids: CASSPGGAQGAKVHEQYF. In DNA, the CDR3 is TGTGCCAGCAGTCCCGGCGGCGCACAGGGGGCGAAGGTCCACGAGCAGTACTTC.

This clone came up a few times. A much larger clone differs from this one at a single base, so this may be a read error. The chain links TRBV29-1 to TRBJ1-2, with D unresolved. Germline CDR1 SQVTM, CDR2 ANQGSEA. The CDR3 is made up of 14 amino acids. The CDR3 spells CIVDDIEGSYGYTF. For the CDR3, the DNA is TGCATCGTTGATGATATAGAAGGGTCCTATGGCTACACCTTC.

In this sample, this clone turned up many times. V usage is TRBV24-1 and J usage is TRBJ2-3, with 8 bases lining up with TRBD1. With 5 bases clipped from V and 1 base from J, the junction kept 7 bases outside the gene matches. From germline, CDR1 is KGHDR and CDR2 SFDVKD. The CDR3 spans 16 residues. CDR3 in amino acids: CATSVAAGQGTDTQYF. The CDR3 nucleotides are TGTGCCACCAGTGTCGCGGCGGGACAGGGCACAGATACGCAGTATTTT.

As to this clone: It may be a read error: a sequence one base away is much more abundant. The genes are TRBV14 and TRBJ2-1; D uncertain. The V and J ends lost 0 bases and 10 bases respectively, with 16 bases between them. The CDR3 spans 15 residues. The V gene's germline CDR1 is SGHDN and CDR2 FVKESK. The CDR3, as DNA: TGTGCCAGCAGCCAAGATCTTTTCTCCTTGTGCGAGCAGTTCTTC. Encoded protein: CASSQDLFSLCEQFF. Drawing the rest from reference TRBV14 and TRBJ2-1, the complete variable domain is EAGVTQFPSHSVIEKGQTVTLRCDPISGHDNLYWYRRVMGKEIKFLLHFVKESKQDESGMPNNRFLAERTGGTYSTLKVQPAELEDSGVYFCASSQDLFSLCEQFFGPGTRLTVL.

On this clone itself: A much larger clone lies one base from this, so it may be a read error. The chain combines TRBV7-9 with TRBJ2-5; TRBD1 or TRBD2 may be the D gene (5 bases each). Deletions cut 5 bases from V and 4 bases from J, with 11 bases between. CDR3 length: 13 residues. Germline V gives CDR1 SEHNR, CDR2 FQNEAQ (reference sequence). This chain's CDR3 is CASSPRGRETQYF. The CDR3 DNA reads TGTGCCAGCAGCCCAAGGGGACGAGAGACCCAGTACTTC.